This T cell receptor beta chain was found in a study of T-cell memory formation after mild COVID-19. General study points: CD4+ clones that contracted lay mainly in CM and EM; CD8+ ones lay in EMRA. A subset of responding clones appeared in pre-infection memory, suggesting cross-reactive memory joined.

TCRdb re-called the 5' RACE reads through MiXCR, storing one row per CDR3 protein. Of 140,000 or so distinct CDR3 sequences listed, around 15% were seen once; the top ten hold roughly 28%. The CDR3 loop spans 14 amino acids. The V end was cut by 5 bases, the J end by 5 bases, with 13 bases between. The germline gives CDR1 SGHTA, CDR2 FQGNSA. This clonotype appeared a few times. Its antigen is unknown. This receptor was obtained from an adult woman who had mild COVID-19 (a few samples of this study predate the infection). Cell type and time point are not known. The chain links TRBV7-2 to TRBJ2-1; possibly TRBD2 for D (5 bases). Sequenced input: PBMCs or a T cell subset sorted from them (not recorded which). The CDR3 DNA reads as TGTGCCAGCAGCCCATGGACTGGGAACAATGAGCAGTTCTTC. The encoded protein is CASSPWTGNNEQFF. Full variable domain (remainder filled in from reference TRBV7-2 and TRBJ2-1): GAGVSQSPSNKVTEKGKDVELRCDPISGHTALYWYRQSLGQGLEFLIYFQGNSAPDKSGLPSDRFSAERTGGSVSTLTIQRTQQEDSAVYLCASSPWTGNNEQFFGPGTRLTVL.